The entry that follows covers one T cell receptor (beta chain) sequence. This clonotype has a handful of counts. What this receptor recognizes is not known. No quality values exist for individual bases; no much larger clone is one base distant. The data were taken from a study of T-cell memory formation after mild COVID-19 (dated by TCRdb to the early 2020s). About the investigation overall: Most TCR sequence clusters were specific to one of the two donors. In a couple of donors, T-cell clones that expanded and contracted after mild COVID-19 were tracked by sequencing TCRalpha and TCRbeta repertoires over time. Two young, previously healthy adult volunteers, one female and one male, were included in the cohort. Paper-wide results and their limitations: The study included only a couple of mild cases, and larger cohorts that include severe cases with pre-infection samples were judged to be necessary. Contracting CD4+ clones were located mainly in the CM and EM memory subsets, whereas CD8+ clones were found to be enriched in EMRA. Clones contracting from day 15 to 85 had balanced CD4/CD8 phenotypes, while a second wave expanding from day 15 to 37 was biased towards CD4+. Whether the second-wave clones peaking on day 37 were SARS-CoV-2 specific was not confirmed. Some responding clones were detected in pre-infection memory, suggesting pre-existing cross-reactive memory T cells joined the SARS-CoV-2 response.

Ficoll-Paque density gradient centrifugation was the method used to isolate PBMCs. TCRdb records Illumina NovaSeq 6000 as the sequencer. TCRalpha and TCRbeta cDNA libraries were constructed by 5'RACE with constant-segment primers, with sample barcodes and unique molecular identifiers being introduced. Trizol reagent was used to extract RNA from every sample. Amplification of the libraries took two PCR steps, and the second step added a second sample barcode plus Illumina TruSeq adapters. Sequencing of libraries was performed on an Illumina NovaSeq with 2 x 150 bp paired-end reads. As for how the authors treated the data: The reads were demultiplexed and collapsed into UMI-guided consensus sequences using migec v1.2.7. Using mixcr v2.1.11, the UMI consensuses were aligned to TRA and TRB V and J templates and assembled into clonotypes. Expanded or contracted clonotypes were those called significant by both edgeR and NoisET, with noise models trained on biological replicates. For edgeR calls, the thresholds were a false discovery rate-adjusted p below 0.01 and a log2 fold-change of 1. As an exploratory analysis of dynamics, max-normalized trajectories of the 1000 most abundant clonotypes were examined by PCA with hierarchical clustering. Separately sequenced CD4+ and CD8+ repertoires were used to assign the CD4 or CD8 phenotype of responding clones. Clones were called with MiXCR by TCRdb after fastp trimmed the public reads at Q25, and only in-frame beta chains were retained. Each CDR3 protein appears once, grouped with its most common genes and DNA. TCRdb, rather than the study authors, made the V and J calls. A total of 250,000 to 350,000 distinct CDR3 sequences appear in this sample, roughly 21% of them only once. The top ten clones comprise around 21% of the sample.

The TCR sequence derives from a man younger than 30 who had mild COVID-19 (a few samples of this study predate the infection). The sample titles of this study are shuffled in the database, so cell type and time point are left out; the donor was told from shared clones. Input material: PBMCs or a T cell subset sorted from them (not recorded which).

The nucleotide sequence is given as TGTGCCAGCAGCTTAGAGGACCGATACACTGAAGCTTTCTTT. It encodes CASSLEDRYTEAFF. The sequence joins TRBV7-2 to TRBJ1-1; no confident D gene assignment can be made. V is reduced by 1 base and J by 3 bases, leaving a spacing of 9 bases between them. The germline V gene supplies CDR1 SGHTA and CDR2 FQGNSA. The cysteine opens and the phenylalanine closes a CDR3 of 14 amino acids. The retained sequence is limited to the CDR3, 42 bases, with the frame set at the first base.